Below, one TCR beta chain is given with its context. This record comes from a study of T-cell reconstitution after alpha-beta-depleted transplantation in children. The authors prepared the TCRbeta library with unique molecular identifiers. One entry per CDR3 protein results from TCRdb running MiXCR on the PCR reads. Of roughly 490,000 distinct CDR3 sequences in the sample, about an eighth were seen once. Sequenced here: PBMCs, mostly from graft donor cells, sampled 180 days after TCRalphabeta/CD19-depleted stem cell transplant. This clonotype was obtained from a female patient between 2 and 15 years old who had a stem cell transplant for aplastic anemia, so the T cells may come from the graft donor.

The CDR3 bases are TGCGCCAGCAGCCAAGGAGGGGGTCAGTTCGATGAAAAACTGTTTTTT. Encoded protein: CASSQGGGQFDEKLFF. V is TRBV4-3 and J is TRBJ1-4, with D tentatively TRBD1 (6 bases). The V end was cut by 1 base, the J end by 6 bases, with 15 bases between. The length of the CDR3 is 16 residues. Per germline, CDR1 LGHNA and CDR2 YSLEER.